These T cell receptor beta chains were read from a single sample in a study of T cells in Graves' hyperthyroidism and ophthalmopathy. TCRdb used MiXCR to reprocess the multiplex PCR reads, holding one entry per CDR3 protein. The table shows approximately 400,000 distinct CDR3 sequences, with around 14% occurring only once. The specimen was blood. These receptors originate from a woman younger than 30 with Graves' hyperthyroidism. Both conserved end residues are part of each CDR3. Fields, in order: V gene, D gene, clone size, J gene, CDR3 protein, CDR3 DNA. The D gene is left open where the match is weak. The size entry is marked missing in some rows and otherwise reads once, few, many or a size class.

TRBV5-4	NA	NA	TRBJ1-1	CASRGTGNTEAFF	TGTGCCAGCAGGGGAACAGGGAACACTGAAGCTTTCTTT
TRBV14	NA	NA	TRBJ1-2	CASSRALRDGSLGYTF	TGTGCCAGCAGCCGAGCTCTCCGGGACGGCAGTCTCGGCTACACCTTC
TRBV6-5	NA	NA	TRBJ2-5	CASSYSVKGLGETQYF	TGTGCCAGCAGTTACTCGGTCAAGGGTTTGGGGGAGACCCAGTACTTC
TRBV5-1	NA	few	TRBJ1-1	CASSLGPGGGDTEAFF	TGCGCCAGCAGCTTGGGTCCAGGAGGGGGGGACACTGAAGCTTTCTTT
TRBV20-1	NA	many	TRBJ2-5	CSASGTYRETQYF	TGCAGTGCTAGCGGCACCTATAGGGAGACCCAGTACTTC
TRBV2	NA	few	TRBJ2-7	CASSSPPGPREEQYF	TGTGCCAGCAGTTCTCCCCCGGGGCCCCGGGAGGAGCAGTACTTC
TRBV6-1	NA	many	TRBJ1-6	CAHSLNYNSPLHF	TGTGCCCACAGCCTGAACTATAATTCACCCCTCCACTTT
TRBV6-1	NA	NA	TRBJ2-7	CASSTGQHAAEQYF	TGTGCCAGCAGCACCGGGCAACACGCAGCAGAGCAGTACTTC
TRBV5-6	NA	many	TRBJ2-7	CASSVGSYEQYF	TGTGCCAGTTCCGTCGGGTCCTACGAGCAGTACTTC
TRBV7-2	NA	many	TRBJ2-2	CASSSWGIDGELFF	TGTGCCAGCAGCTCGTGGGGGATCGACGGGGAGCTGTTTTTT
TRBV18	TRBD2	few	TRBJ2-1	CASSPAGTSGLVEQFF	TGTGCCAGCTCACCCGCCGGGACTAGCGGTCTTGTAGAGCAGTTCTTC
TRBV7-9	NA	many	TRBJ2-7	CASSLVGNSYEQYF	TGTGCCAGCAGCTTAGTAGGAAACTCCTACGAGCAGTACTTC
TRBV20-1	NA	many	TRBJ1-2	CSAFRADGYTF	TGCAGTGCTTTCCGGGCGGATGGCTACACCTTC
TRBV15	NA	NA	TRBJ2-5	CATSRDRGGETQYF	TGTGCCACCAGCAGAGATCGAGGGGGAGAGACCCAGTACTTC
TRBV6-1	NA	many	TRBJ1-2	CASSDALNYGYTF	TGTGCCAGCAGCGACGCTCTAAACTATGGCTACACCTTC
TRBV9	NA	few	TRBJ2-5	CASSPTFGQGSLETQYF	TGTGCCAGCAGCCCTACTTTCGGGCAGGGAAGTCTCGAGACCCAGTACTTC
TRBV30	NA	many	TRBJ1-2	CAWSVGATQRIYGYTF	TGTGCCTGGAGTGTAGGGGCGACCCAGCGAATCTATGGCTACACCTTC
TRBV7-3	NA	NA	TRBJ2-1	CASSSVGLAEQFF	TGTGCCAGCAGCTCGGTTGGGCTAGCCGAGCAGTTCTTC
TRBV11-3	NA	many	TRBJ1-2	CASSENSRGVGYTF	TGTGCCAGCAGCGAGAATTCTAGGGGGGTAGGCTACACCTTC
TRBV30	NA	many	TRBJ2-1	CAWANNSYNEQFF	TGTGCCTGGGCTAACAACTCCTACAATGAGCAGTTCTTC
TRBV5-5	TRBD2	many	TRBJ2-1	CASSLAAGGNNEQFF	TGTGCCAGCAGCTTAGCAGCGGGAGGAAACAATGAGCAGTTCTTC
TRBV5-5	NA	many	TRBJ2-3	CASSLDMSSDTQYF	TGTGCCAGCAGCTTGGATATGTCTTCAGATACGCAGTATTTT
TRBV28	NA	many	TRBJ2-6	CASTLGGAGANVLTF	TGTGCCAGCACCTTAGGGGGGGCTGGGGCCAACGTCCTGACTTTC
TRBV28	NA	many	TRBJ2-7	CASSEGFYEQYF	TGTGCCAGCAGTGAGGGATTCTACGAGCAGTACTTC
TRBV7-3	NA	many	TRBJ2-2	CASSLDDTGELFF	TGTGCCAGCAGCTTAGACGACACCGGGGAGCTGTTTTTT
TRBV27	NA	few	TRBJ2-3	CASTPSRRSADTQYF	TGTGCCAGCACTCCCAGCAGGAGGAGTGCAGATACGCAGTATTTT
TRBV6-9	NA	NA	TRBJ1-6	CASSSTGERIVALHF	TGTGCCAGCAGTTCGACAGGAGAACGTATTGTTGCCCTCCACTTT
TRBV20-1	TRBD2	few	TRBJ2-3	CSAFRLAGPPDTQYF	TGCAGTGCTTTCCGACTAGCGGGCCCACCAGATACGCAGTATTTT
TRBV6-1	NA	many	TRBJ2-1	CASKGPTTSYNEQFF	TGTGCCAGCAAGGGACCGACTACTTCCTACAATGAGCAGTTCTTC
TRBV7-3	TRBD2	many	TRBJ2-3	CASSLGTSGNTQYF	TGTGCCAGCAGCCTCGGGACTAGCGGGAATACGCAGTATTTT
TRBV6-1	NA	few	TRBJ1-3	CASSSYRASGNTIYF	TGTGCCAGCAGTTCTTACCGGGCCTCTGGAAACACCATATATTTT
TRBV5-1	NA	many	TRBJ2-7	CASSPDIEQYF	TGCGCCAGCAGCCCCGACATAGAGCAGTACTTC
TRBV28	NA	many	TRBJ2-7	CASSSESSYEQYF	TGTGCCAGCAGTTCGGAGAGCTCCTACGAGCAGTACTTC
TRBV30	TRBD1	many	TRBJ1-6	CAWSEGQDNSPLHF	TGTGCCTGGAGTGAAGGACAGGATAATTCACCCCTCCACTTT
TRBV7-2	NA	many	TRBJ2-1	CASSLQSQGGGEQFF	TGTGCCAGCAGCTTACAGTCACAGGGAGGGGGTGAGCAGTTCTTC
TRBV3-1	NA	NA	TRBJ2-6	CASSQRLPGANVLTF	TGTGCCAGCAGCCAACGACTACCTGGGGCCAACGTCCTGACTTTC
TRBV7-9	NA	many	TRBJ2-5	CASSSVGGGETQYF	TGTGCCAGCAGCTCCGTCGGGGGAGGAGAGACCCAGTACTTC
TRBV20-1	NA	many	TRBJ2-1	CSARDRAGTYNEQFF	TGCAGTGCTAGAGATCGGGCAGGGACCTACAATGAGCAGTTCTTC
TRBV14	NA	NA	TRBJ2-7	CASSQRSGSPYEQYF	TGTGCCAGCAGCCAACGCTCAGGGTCTCCTTACGAGCAGTACTTC
TRBV6-6	NA	few	TRBJ2-2	CASSYSTSTGELFF	TGTGCCAGCAGTTACTCCACATCCACCGGGGAGCTGTTTTTT
TRBV27	TRBD2	many	TRBJ2-1	CASSTRAGGAVLDEQFF	TGTGCCAGCAGTACCAGAGCGGGGGGGGCAGTGTTGGATGAGCAGTTCTTC
TRBV28	TRBD1	NA	TRBJ1-2	CASSLPPRDRGRILYGYTF	TGTGCCAGCAGTTTACCGCCGCGGGACAGGGGGCGTATTTTGTATGGCTACACCTTC
TRBV2	NA	few	TRBJ2-2	CASRGGRFNTGELFF	TGTGCCAGCAGAGGCGGTCGCTTCAACACCGGGGAGCTGTTTTTT
TRBV19	NA	many	TRBJ2-3	CASSGGPAGDTQYF	TGTGCCAGTTCAGGGGGGCCCGCCGGAGATACGCAGTATTTT
TRBV20-1	NA	NA	TRBJ2-3	CSARDEYSTSTDTQYF	TGCAGTGCTAGAGATGAATATTCCACTAGCACAGATACGCAGTATTTT
TRBV28	TRBD1	NA	TRBJ1-4	CASRTGTGNEKLFF	TGTGCCAGCAGAACCGGGACAGGGAATGAAAAACTGTTTTTT
TRBV19	NA	few	TRBJ1-2	CASSVKQGTGYTF	TGTGCCAGTAGTGTAAAACAGGGAACCGGCTACACCTTC
TRBV30	TRBD2	many	TRBJ2-7	CAWGLAAPYYEQYF	TGTGCCTGGGGACTAGCGGCCCCTTACTACGAGCAGTACTTC
TRBV7-2	NA	many	TRBJ2-1	CASSPPIPDYGYNEQFF	TGTGCCAGCAGCCCCCCCATCCCGGACTACGGATACAATGAGCAGTTCTTC
TRBV6-1	NA	many	TRBJ2-2	CASSEATGPGELFF	TGTGCCAGCAGTGAGGCGACGGGGCCCGGGGAGCTGTTTTTT
TRBV20-1	TRBD1	many	TRBJ2-7	CSARQGAQEQYF	TGCAGTGCACGACAGGGGGCGCAGGAGCAGTACTTC
TRBV11-2	TRBD2	many	TRBJ2-1	CASSTLAGEINEQFF	TGTGCCAGCAGTACACTAGCGGGGGAGATCAATGAGCAGTTCTTC
TRBV20-1	NA	many	TRBJ1-1	CSLSRSGNTEAFF	TGCAGCTTAAGCCGCTCGGGGAACACTGAAGCTTTCTTT